The clone carrying this TCR beta chain turned up a few times. The antigen remains unidentified. The PCR had 60 Vbeta and 13 Jbeta primers. Some clones are missing from TCRdb's copy, which holds only in-frame ones; the method was immunoSEQ multiplex PCR. The sample has 200,000 or so clones; approximately 78% are singletons. The data originate from a study of cytomegalovirus exposure and HLA in healthy donors. Whole-study results and caveats: Analysis performed later found approximately 17,000 TCR beta sequences associated with HLA alleles at 0.05 false discovery rate.

Specimen: PBMCs. This receptor was obtained from a woman between 18 and 29 years old in good health and CMV-seronegative.

The CDR3 loop is CSVVTGISYRTEAFF. In DNA, the CDR3 is TGCAGCGTTGTGACTGGTATCTCATACCGCACTGAAGCTTTCTTT. The V call is TRBV29-1, the J call TRBJ1-1, with unresolved D. Germline V CDR1 and CDR2: SQVTM, ANQGSEA. With 4 bases removed from V and 4 bases from J, the gap between germline ends came to 19 bases. The CDR3 is 15 amino acids.